A single sample is the source of the 27 T cell receptor beta chains below, sequenced in a study of OX40 agonist ivuxolimab in advanced cancers. Only in-frame clones appear in the TCRdb table, and some are missing; sequencing was by immunoSEQ multiplex PCR. The sample holds under 90,000 clones, around 90% seen once. Sequencing was performed on CD4+ or CD8+ T cells sorted from blood, taken in a trial of the OX40 agonist ivuxolimab. These receptors all stem from an adult with an advanced solid tumor such as melanoma, head and neck, liver or kidney cancer.

The CDR3 is CASSSPTGVVMDEQYF. Here the CDR3 DNA reads TGCGCCAGCAGCTCTCCGACAGGGGTTGTCATGGACGAGCAGTACTTC. The chain has TRBV5-1 and TRBJ2-7; 8 bases map to TRBD1. Trimming took 3 bases from V and 5 from J; bases not matched to a gene: 13. The CDR3 has 16 residues. Germline CDR1 and CDR2: SGHRS and YFSETQ.

The CDR3 DNA sequence: TGTGCCAGCAGCTTAGTGGGGGGGGTGAACACTGAAGCTTTCTTT. Its protein product is CASSLVGGVNTEAFF. This chain joins TRBV7-2 and TRBJ1-1, with TRBD1 as a possible D gene (5 bases). The CDR3 loop spans 15 amino acids. Germline assignment: CDR1 SGHTA and CDR2 FQGNSA. Trimming took off 1 base at V and 0 bases at J, with 9 bases between the two ends.

This sequence joins TRBV25-1 and TRBJ1-3; the D gene is possibly TRBD1 (5 bases). This CDR3 contains 13 residues. Germline V lookup: CDR1 MGHDK, CDR2 SYGVNS. With 7 bases removed from V and 2 bases from J, the gap between germline ends came to 9 bases. This CDR3 reads CASTGQAGNTIYF. The CDR3 DNA reads TGTGCCAGCACGGGGCAGGCTGGAAACACCATATATTTT.

The J gene is TRBJ2-1, the V gene TRBV4-2; 7 bases fit TRBD2. This CDR3 has 17 amino acids. The V gene end was trimmed by 0 bases and the J gene end by 2 bases; junction bases not matched to a gene: 7. CDR1 is LGHNA, CDR2 YNFKEQ, per germline. CDR3 residues: CASSQDLAGGTYNEQFF. CDR3 nucleotide sequence: TGTGCCAGCAGCCAAGATTTGGCCGGGGGGACCTACAATGAGCAGTTCTTC.

J is TRBJ1-2 and V is TRBV6-6; no clear D. The CDR3 consists of 12 residues. Deletions cut 6 bases from V and 6 bases from J, with 11 bases between. The germline V gene encodes CDR1 MNHNY and CDR2 SVGAGI (reference sequence). For the CDR3, the DNA is TGTGCCAGCAGCTCACCAAGAAATGGCTACACCTTC. Its protein product is CASSSPRNGYTF.

V usage is TRBV7-9 and J usage is TRBJ2-1, with a weak D call TRBD2 (6 bases). Deletions cut 5 bases from V and 6 bases from J, with 14 bases between. The CDR3 sequence is 14 residues long. Per germline, CDR1 SEHNR and CDR2 FQNEAQ (reference sequence). CDR3 residues: CASSPEGLPNEQFF. The CDR3 DNA sequence: TGTGCCAGCAGCCCGGAGGGACTTCCCAATGAGCAGTTCTTC.

The gene calls are TRBV27 and TRBJ2-4; 10 nucleotides align to TRBD1. Per germline, CDR1 MNHEY and CDR2 SMNVEV (reference sequence). The CDR3 covers 17 residues. J gave up 2 bases and V 6 bases, and 10 bases lay outside the gene matches. CDR3 in amino acids: CASRQWTGGGTKNIQYF. The CDR3, as DNA: TGTGCCAGCAGACAATGGACAGGGGGTGGAACCAAAAACATTCAGTACTTC.

The rearrangement joins TRBV4-1 to TRBJ2-5; D uncertain. Trimming took off 0 bases at V and 5 bases at J, with 16 bases between the two ends. The germline CDR1 and CDR2 sequences are MGHRA and YSYEKL. The CDR3 runs to 16 residues. The CDR3 is CASSQESAPPRETQYF. Here the CDR3 DNA reads TGCGCCAGCAGCCAAGAGTCAGCGCCCCCTCGGGAGACCCAGTACTTC.

V and J are TRBV7-2 and TRBJ1-1, with D perhaps matching TRBD1 (5 bases). CDR3 length equals 17 residues. Per the germline V gene, CDR1 is SGHTA and CDR2 is FQGNSA. Trimming removed 2 bases at V and 5 bases at J, with 21 bases between. The CDR3: CASSLRLGKGLGTEAFF. CDR3 sequence (DNA): TGTGCCAGCAGCTTAAGATTGGGTAAGGGGTTGGGGACTGAAGCTTTCTTT.

This chain uses TRBV6-1 with TRBJ2-7, with D perhaps given as TRBD1 or TRBD2 (5 bases each). The germline V gene encodes CDR1 MNHNS and CDR2 SASEGT. This CDR3 spans 14 amino acids. V lost 2 bases and J 0 bases, leaving 8 bases between the germline ends. The CDR3 DNA sequence: TGTGCCAGCAGTGAAATCGGGACCTCCTACGAGCAGTACTTC. Its protein is CASSEIGTSYEQYF.

V usage is TRBV14 and J usage is TRBJ2-5; TRBD1 is a possible D gene (5 bases). The CDR3 is made up of 18 amino acids. The V and J ends lost 3 bases and 2 bases respectively, with 22 bases between them. Germline CDR1 and CDR2: SGHDN and FVKESK. Here the CDR3 DNA reads TGTGCCAGCAGCCAGGCTTACACACAGGACGGCCGGCAAGAGACCCAGTACTTC. The encoded protein is CASSQAYTQDGRQETQYF.

This clone was seen just once. This rearrangement joins TRBV30 to TRBJ2-7; no definite D call. This CDR3 is 14 amino acids long. Trimming removed 0 bases at V and 0 bases at J, with 9 bases between. Germline CDR1 and CDR2: GTSNPN and SVGIG (reference sequence). The chain's CDR3 is CAWSVGGTSYEQYF. DNA of the CDR3: TGTGCCTGGAGTGTGGGCGGAACCTCCTACGAGCAGTACTTC.

Comment on this clone: Mismatch with germline at one junction end may stem from a read error. Other DNA sequences in this sample translate to the same CDR3. This chain links TRBV19 with TRBJ2-5; 7 nucleotides agree with TRBD2. The CDR3 has 13 amino acids. Germline CDR1 and CDR2: LNHDA and SQIVND (reference sequence). The CDR3 sequence is CAREGLLQETQYF. CDR3 in DNA: TGTGCCAGAGAGGGACTACTCCAAGAGACCCAATACTTC. Full variable domain (outside the CDR3, taken from reference TRBV19 and TRBJ2-5): DGGITQSPKYLFRKEGQNVTLSCEQNLNHDAMYWYRQDPGQGLRLIYYSQIVNDFQKGDIAEGYSVSREKKESFPLTVTSAQKNPTAFYLCAREGLLQETQYFGPGTRLLVL.

This chain connects TRBV6-5 to TRBJ2-7; possibly TRBD1 or TRBD2 for D (5 bases each). The CDR3 consists of 14 residues. Germline-derived CDR1 and CDR2 are MNHEY and SVGAGI. The V end lost 6 bases, the J end lost 0 bases, and 12 bases lay between the germline ends. The CDR3 DNA follows: TGTGCCAGCAGCCGGGACCCAAGCTCCTACGAGCAGTACTTC. Amino acid sequence: CASSRDPSSYEQYF.

The chain is built from TRBV7-9 and TRBJ2-3; no definite D call. The V end lost 5 bases, the J end lost 1 base, and 1 base lay between the germline ends. CDR1 and CDR2 (germline): SEHNR, FQNEAQ (reference sequence). The CDR3 consists of 11 residues. CDR3 DNA sequence: TGTGCCAGCAGCCGCACAGATACGCAGTATTTT. It yields the protein CASSRTDTQYF.

The V and J genes are TRBV6-5 and TRBJ2-3, with D unclear. This CDR3 has 15 residues. V lost 6 bases and J 1 base, leaving 14 bases between the germline ends. Germline V gene sequence: CDR1 MNHEY, CDR2 SVGAGI. The CDR3, as DNA: TGTGCCAGCAGCCGTCTCACACGGGGCACAGATACGCAGTATTTT. Its protein product is CASSRLTRGTDTQYF.

This chain joins TRBV19 and TRBJ1-1; D gene unclear. Trimming took off 1 base at V and 5 bases at J, with 2 bases between the two ends. CDR1 LNHDA and CDR2 SQIVND come from the germline V gene (reference sequence). The CDR3 is 11 amino acids. This CDR3 reads CASSIGTEAFF. The CDR3 nucleotides are TGTGCCAGTAGTATAGGGACTGAAGCTTTCTTT.

The chain combines TRBV6-5 with TRBJ2-7, with 11 nucleotides matching TRBD1. V trimming: 0 bases; J trimming: 3 bases; junction bases outside the gene matches: 4. The CDR3 runs 16 residues. Germline V gives CDR1 MNHEY, CDR2 SVGAGI. As DNA, the CDR3 is TGTGCCAGCAGTTACTCGGGACAGGGGGAGATCTACGAGCAGTACTTC. This sequence encodes CASSYSGQGEIYEQYF.

The chain is built from TRBV20-1 and TRBJ2-1; D gene ambiguous. This CDR3 is built from 11 residues. V lost 3 bases and J 9 bases, leaving 9 bases between the germline ends. CDR1 and CDR2 (germline): DFQATT, SNEGSKA (reference sequence). CDR3 nucleotides: TGCAGTGCTAGCCCGGTCGGTGAGCAGTTCTTC. This gives the protein CSASPVGEQFF.

CDR3 sequence: CASSASWTSEMGEQYF. The CDR3 DNA sequence: TGTGCCAGCAGTGCCTCCTGGACTAGCGAAATGGGCGAGCAGTACTTC. The rearrangement joins TRBV6-1 to TRBJ2-7; TRBD2 aligns across 9 bases. The CDR3 runs 16 residues. Germline V gene data show CDR1 as MNHNS and CDR2 as SASEGT. The V and J ends lost 4 bases and 6 bases, in that order; junction bases with no gene match: 13.

This chain joins TRBV4-3 and TRBJ1-4; 8 bases are a match to TRBD1. The J segment lost 8 bases and the V segment lost 0 bases, leaving 8 bases of the junction unmatched. Germline CDR1 is LGHNA and CDR2 is YSLEER. CDR3 length: 16 amino acids. CDR3 nucleotides: TGCGCCAGCAGCCAAGATACAGGGGGATCAGGGGAAAAACTGTTTTTT. Its protein product is CASSQDTGGSGEKLFF.

The chain joins TRBV30 to TRBJ1-1; TRBD1 might be the D (5 bases). V lost 2 bases to trimming and J lost 8 bases, with 18 bases between them. Germline V gives CDR1 GTSNPN, CDR2 SVGIG (reference sequence). The CDR3 has 14 residues. The CDR3 DNA sequence: TGTGCCTGGAGTTCGCCCGACAGAAACCGAGAAGCTTTCTTT. It yields the protein CAWSSPDRNREAFF.

This chain's CDR3 is CASSELLAGNNEQFF. The CDR3 DNA sequence: TGCGCCAGCAGTGAACTACTAGCGGGGAACAATGAGCAGTTCTTC. J is TRBJ2-1 and V is TRBV10-1, with 10 positions matching TRBD2. CDR3 length: 15 amino acids. V shed 3 bases and J 5 bases; nucleotides not matched to a gene: 4. CDR1 and CDR2 (germline): WNHNN, SYGVQD (reference sequence).

This chain connects TRBV6-1 to TRBJ1-5, with D perhaps matching TRBD1 (6 bases). The CDR3 is 15 amino acids. Per germline, CDR1 MNHNS and CDR2 SASEGT. Trimming pared 5 bases from V and 2 bases from J, leaving 13 bases between. The CDR3 region is CASSPGGPRNQPQHF. The DNA for the CDR3 is TGTGCCAGCAGTCCTGGGGGGCCGCGCAATCAGCCCCAGCATTTT.

The chain joins TRBV6-6 to TRBJ1-2; perhaps TRBD1 as D (6 bases). The CDR3 loop spans 14 amino acids. The V and J ends lost 0 bases and 8 bases respectively, with 13 bases between them. Germline-derived CDR1 and CDR2 are MNHNY and SVGAGI (reference sequence). CDR3 in amino acids: CASSYSPGRGGYTF. The CDR3 DNA follows: TGTGCCAGCAGTTACTCCCCGGGGAGGGGGGGCTACACCTTC.

The chain combines TRBV7-9 with TRBJ1-1; D may be TRBD1 (6 bases). Trimming shortened V by 6 bases and J by 7 bases, and 18 bases separated the two germline ends. The CDR3 is 14 amino acids. Germline CDR1 reads SEHNR; CDR2 reads FQNEAQ (reference sequence). The CDR3 DNA is TGTGCCAGCAGTCCTTGGGGGCGGGGTGGTGAAGCTTTCTTT. This sequence encodes CASSPWGRGGEAFF.

The V call is TRBV5-1, the J call TRBJ2-3; a possible D gene is TRBD2 (6 bases). The CDR3 runs to 15 residues. Trimming shortened V by 0 bases and J by 6 bases, and 14 bases separated the two germline ends. Germline V gene lookup returns CDR1 SGHRS and CDR2 YFSETQ. CDR3 sequence reads: CASSLVPSALDTQYF. CDR3 sequence (DNA): TGCGCCAGCAGCTTGGTTCCTAGCGCGCTGGATACGCAGTATTTT.